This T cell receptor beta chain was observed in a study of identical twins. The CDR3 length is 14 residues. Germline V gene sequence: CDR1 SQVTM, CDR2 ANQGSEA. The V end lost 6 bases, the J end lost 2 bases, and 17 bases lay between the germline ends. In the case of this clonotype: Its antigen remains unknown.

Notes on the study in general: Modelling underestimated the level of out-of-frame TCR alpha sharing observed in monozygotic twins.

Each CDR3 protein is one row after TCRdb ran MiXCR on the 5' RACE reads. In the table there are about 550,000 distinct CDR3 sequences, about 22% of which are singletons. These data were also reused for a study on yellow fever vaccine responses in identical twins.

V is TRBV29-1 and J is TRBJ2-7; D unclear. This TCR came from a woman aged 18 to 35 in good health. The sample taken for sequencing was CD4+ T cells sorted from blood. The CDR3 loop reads CSVANQDRAYEQYF. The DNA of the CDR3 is TGCAGCGTCGCGAACCAGGACCGTGCCTACGAGCAGTACTTC.